The 27 T cell receptor beta chains below were found in one sample sequenced in a study of identical twins. Via MiXCR, TCRdb re-called the 5' RACE reads, giving one row per CDR3 protein. In the table there are about 660,000 distinct CDR3 sequences, around 8.3% of which are singletons. These data were also reused for a study on yellow fever vaccine responses in identical twins.

Sequencing was performed on PBMCs. These receptors came from a woman between 18 and 29 years old in good health.

This chain links TRBV18 with TRBJ2-7, with 8 bases that match TRBD2. CDR1 is KGHSH and CDR2 is LQKENI in the germline V gene. The CDR3 has 12 residues. The CDR3 protein is CASGDKTYEQYF. The CDR3 coding sequence is TGTGCTAGCGGGGATAAAACCTACGAGCAGTACTTC.

This clonotype was recorded many times. V gene TRBV29-1 combines with J gene TRBJ2-6, with D perhaps TRBD2 (5 bases). CDR1 and CDR2 from the germline V gene are SQVTM and ANQGSEA. The CDR3 covers 14 residues. V lost 3 bases and J lost 5, with 11 bases in between. Here the CDR3 reads CSVDGEGRANVLTF. CDR3 nucleotides: TGCAGCGTTGACGGCGAGGGCAGGGCCAACGTCCTGACTTTC.

This clonotype has just a few counts. The V gene is TRBV7-2, the J gene TRBJ2-5, with D uncertain. V lost 5 bases, J lost 1 base, and 14 bases lay in between. CDR1 is SGHTA and CDR2 is FQGNSA in the germline V gene. This CDR3 comprises 15 residues. The CDR3 protein is CASSPVGSAQETQYF. CDR3 sequence (DNA): TGTGCCAGCAGCCCAGTGGGGTCAGCCCAAGAGACCCAGTACTTC.

Many counts were recorded for this clonotype. The rearrangement links TRBV28 to TRBJ2-4; 9 nucleotides agree with TRBD1. Germline trimming cut 8 bases from V and 6 bases from J; bases unmatched to any gene: 8. This CDR3 region has 14 residues. Per germline, CDR1 MDHEN and CDR2 SYDVKM. DNA of the CDR3: TGTGCCAGCGCGCTGGGACAGGGAATAAACATTCAGTACTTC. It codes for CASALGQGINIQYF.

This clonotype was counted many times. The chain combines TRBV27 with TRBJ2-7; 8 bases agree with TRBD1. With V trimmed by 5 bases and J by 4 bases, 7 bases remained unmatched. Looked up from germline, CDR1 is MNHEY and CDR2 is SMNVEV (reference sequence). CDR3 length equals 14 residues. The CDR3 loop reads CASSHRDRFYEQYF. CDR3 nucleotides: TGTGCCAGCAGTCACCGGGACAGGTTTTACGAGCAGTACTTC.

This clonotype was observed a single time. The V call is TRBV18, the J call TRBJ1-1; no clear D gene. The CDR3 length is 16 residues. CDR1 and CDR2 from the germline V gene are KGHSH and LQKENI. V was trimmed by 2 bases and J by 3 bases, leaving 16 bases between them. CDR3 protein: CASSPYPNFRDTEAFF. CDR3 coding DNA: TGTGCCAGCTCACCATACCCCAACTTTCGGGACACTGAAGCTTTCTTT.

V gene TRBV12-3 or TRBV12-4 combines with J gene TRBJ2-3; possible D gene TRBD2, 5 bases. Between the trimmed V and J ends, which lost 2 bases and 2 bases, there was a span of 11 bases. The CDR3 covers 15 residues. The CDR3 reads CASSLRETLTDTQYF. CDR3 in DNA: TGTGCCAGCAGTTTAAGGGAGACCCTCACAGATACGCAGTATTTT.

The table lists this clonotype with a few counts. The chain combines TRBV14 with TRBJ2-1, with 15 bases fitting TRBD2. After removal of 0 bases from V and 3 bases from J, the junction contained 12 bases not matched to a gene. CDR1 is SGHDN and CDR2 is FVKESK in the germline V gene. The CDR3 covers 21 residues. The CDR3 DNA sequence: TGTGCCAGCAGCCAAGATAGTGGACTAGCGGGAGGGCCTGGACTCTACAATGAGCAGTTCTTC. The encoded protein is CASSQDSGLAGGPGLYNEQFF.

The chain uses TRBV11-2 and TRBJ2-4, with 11 bases matching TRBD2. Germline V lookup: CDR1 SGHAT, CDR2 FQNNGV. The CDR3 extends over 20 amino acids. V trimming: 6 bases; J trimming: 3 bases; junction bases outside the gene matches: 19. CDR3 in DNA: TGTGCCAGCAGTTCCTCTTGGGTAGCGGGAGGGCTTGGTGACAAAAACATTCAGTACTTC. It specifies CASSSSWVAGGLGDKNIQYF.

In its sample, this clonotype was seen many times. CDR3 protein: CASGRDNSYEQYF. CDR3 nucleotides: TGTGCCAGCGGGCGGGACAACTCCTACGAGCAGTACTTC. The gene calls are TRBV28 and TRBJ2-7; D may match TRBD1 or TRBD2 (6 bases each). V was clipped by 8 bases and J by 0 bases, with 11 bases between them. CDR3 length: 13 amino acids. CDR1 is MDHEN and CDR2 is SYDVKM in the germline V gene.

This clonotype was recorded at least ten times. V and J are TRBV15 and TRBJ2-1, with a tentative D call TRBD2 (6 bases). V gave up 0 bases and J gave up 10 bases, with 7 bases separating them. Germline V gene data show CDR1 as LNHNV and CDR2 as YYDKDF (reference sequence). The CDR3 covers 12 residues. CDR3 coding DNA: TGTGCCACCAGCAGAGATGCGGGGGAGCAGTTCTTC. This codes for CATSRDAGEQFF. The full variable domain, in which reference TRBV15 and TRBJ2-1 provide the parts outside the CDR3, is DAMVIQNPRYQVTQFGKPVTLSCSQTLNHNVMYWYQQKSSQAPKLLFHYYDKDFNNEADTPDNFQSRRPNTSFCFLDIRSPGLGDTAMYLCATSRDAGEQFFGPGTRLTVL.

The chain has TRBV29-1 and TRBJ1-1; D might be TRBD1 (5 bases). The germline gives CDR1 SQVTM, CDR2 ANQGSEA. Trimming took off 6 bases at V and 13 bases at J, with 21 bases between the two ends. This CDR3 region has 12 residues. CDR3 sequence reads: CSVDRDLPRVFF. In DNA form, the CDR3 reads TGCAGCGTAGATAGGGACCTCCCGAGGGTTTTCTTT. Variable domain in full (rest from reference TRBV29-1 and TRBJ1-1): SAVISQKPSRDICQRGTSLTIQCQVDSQVTMMFWYRQQPGQSLTLIATANQGSEATYESGFVIDKFPISRPNLTFSTLTVSNMSPEDSSIYLCSVDRDLPRVFFGQGTRLTVV.

Worth noting for this clonotype: Because it lacks the conserved phenylalanine or tryptophan at the end, this CDR3 is likely a read error. This chain uses TRBV28 with TRBJ2-7; D remains unclear. The CDR3 consists of 14 residues. Germline values: CDR1 MDHEN, CDR2 SYDVKM. V lost 8 bases and J lost 3, with 17 bases in between. The CDR3 reads CASSPSIALYEQYY. CDR3 coding DNA: TGTGCCAGCTCTCCCTCTATCGCCCTCTACGAGCAGTACTAC.

The V gene is TRBV29-1, the J gene TRBJ2-7; 8 nucleotides agree with TRBD1. Germline CDR1 is SQVTM and CDR2 is ANQGSEA. V was pared by 6 bases and J by 6 bases, with 13 bases of the junction left unmatched. CDR3 length equals 14 residues. CDR3 DNA sequence: TGCAGCGTCGTCACCGGGACAGGATGGAGCGAGCAGTACTTC. Residues: CSVVTGTGWSEQYF.

The V gene is TRBV20-1, the J gene TRBJ2-7; maybe TRBD2 (6 bases). V lost 0 bases and J lost 6, with 9 bases in between. CDR3 length: 12 residues. Germline-derived CDR1 and CDR2 are DFQATT and SNEGSKA (reference sequence). DNA of the CDR3: TGCAGTGCTAGAGAGTGGAGGGGCGAGCAGTACTTC. It specifies CSAREWRGEQYF.

This clonotype has more than one count but fewer than ten. The chain carries TRBV10-3 and TRBJ2-5; D possibly corresponds to TRBD2 (7 bases). This CDR3 region has 14 residues. CDR1 is ENHRY, CDR2 SYGVKD, per germline. V was clipped by 2 bases and J by 3 bases, with 10 bases between them. DNA for the CDR3: TGTGCCATCAGTGAGGCGGGGGCCAAAGAGACCCAGTACTTC. This sequence encodes CAISEAGAKETQYF.

The CDR3 coding sequence is TGCAGCGTTGTGGCGGGTGGATCCTACGAGCAGTACTTC. Its translation: CSVVAGGSYEQYF. V is TRBV29-1 and J is TRBJ2-7; D perhaps matches TRBD2 (5 bases). Trimming left V 4 bases short and J 1 base short, with 11 bases between. CDR3 length: 13 amino acids. Germline CDR1 is SQVTM and CDR2 is ANQGSEA.

A few counts support this clonotype. The CDR3 nucleotides read TGTGCCAGCAGCTTGGAAGTGACAGGGACCGGGGAGCTGTTTTTT. Protein: CASSLEVTGTGELFF. The V and J genes are TRBV5-5 and TRBJ2-2; 7 bases map to TRBD1. The CDR3 totals 15 residues. V was clipped by 0 bases and J by 5 bases; unmatched bases: 4. The germline CDR1 and CDR2 sequences are SGHKS and YYEKEE (reference sequence).

The rearrangement uses TRBV7-9 and TRBJ2-7, with no clear D. The CDR3 extends over 15 amino acids. Trimming shortened V by 5 bases and J by 1 base, and 15 bases separated the two germline ends. Germline V lookup: CDR1 SEHNR, CDR2 FQNEAQ (reference sequence). CDR3 nucleotide sequence: TGTGCCAGCAGCCCACTGGGCGCAGAATCCTACGAGCAGTACTTC. It encodes CASSPLGAESYEQYF.

V is TRBV12-3 or TRBV12-4 and J is TRBJ2-1; 7 bases match TRBD2. The CDR3 spans 17 residues. J was trimmed by 3 bases and V by 5 bases; bases with no gene match: 13. The CDR3 is CASSQHAAGVGYNEQFF. The CDR3 region has the DNA TGTGCCAGCAGTCAACACGCTGCGGGGGTTGGCTACAATGAGCAGTTCTTC.

This clonotype was seen more than once but under ten times. In DNA, the CDR3 is TGTGCCAGCAGCCAATTCTCTGGTGGGAATTCACCCCTCCACTTT. Its protein product is CASSQFSGGNSPLHF. The genes are TRBV14 and TRBJ1-6; D gene uncertain. CDR1 is SGHDN and CDR2 is FVKESK in the germline V gene. V lost 2 bases and J lost 7, with 12 bases in between. This CDR3 spans 15 amino acids.

The V and J genes are TRBV27 and TRBJ1-3, with TRBD1 as a possible D gene (6 bases). The V gene's germline CDR1 is MNHEY and CDR2 SMNVEV (reference sequence). Deletions cut 7 bases from V and 1 base from J, with 23 bases between. CDR3 length equals 18 residues. The CDR3 here is CASTLSGGHHISGNTIYF. The CDR3 DNA is TGTGCCAGCACCCTAAGCGGGGGACATCACATTTCTGGAAACACCATATATTTT.

At least ten counts were recorded for this clonotype. The gene calls are TRBV28 and TRBJ2-1; D not certain. CDR1 is MDHEN and CDR2 is SYDVKM in the germline V gene. The CDR3 totals 15 residues. Trimming took 2 bases from V and 0 from J, leaving 8 bases between them. The CDR3 is CASSLDESSYNEQFF. The DNA of the CDR3 is TGTGCCAGCAGTTTAGACGAAAGCTCCTACAATGAGCAGTTCTTC.

In its sample, this clonotype was seen many times. The chain carries TRBV2 and TRBJ1-1; D not resolved. The ends were cut back, 6 bases at V and 0 bases at J, with 8 bases in the middle. From germline, CDR1 is SNHLY and CDR2 FYNNEI. This CDR3 spans 13 amino acids. The CDR3 protein is CASSVTLNTEAFF. As DNA, the CDR3 is TGTGCCAGCAGCGTAACACTGAACACTGAAGCTTTCTTT.

The chain recombines TRBV5-6 with TRBJ2-5; D call uncertain. This CDR3 contains 14 residues. The V and J ends lost 6 bases and 1 base respectively, with 13 bases between them. Germline V gene data show CDR1 as SGHDT and CDR2 as YYEEEE. The CDR3 spells CASTRWGTQETQYF. The DNA for the CDR3 is TGTGCCAGCACCAGGTGGGGTACCCAAGAGACCCAGTACTTC.

This clonotype was recorded at least ten times. The genes are TRBV12-3 or TRBV12-4 and TRBJ1-6; TRBD1 aligns across 9 bases. CDR3 length: 14 amino acids. The V and J ends lost 7 bases and 5 bases, in that order; junction bases with no gene match: 3. CDR3 DNA sequence: TGTGCCAGCACCTGGGACAGGGATAATTCACCCCTCCACTTT. Translating it yields CASTWDRDNSPLHF.

The V and J genes are TRBV15 and TRBJ2-6; D is possibly TRBD1 or TRBD2 (5 bases each). V lost 3 bases, J lost 0 bases, and 15 bases lay in between. CDR1 and CDR2 (germline): LNHNV, YYDKDF (reference sequence). The CDR3 runs 18 residues. CDR3: CATSSARDGGSGANVLTF. CDR3 DNA: TGTGCCACCAGCAGCGCTCGGGACGGAGGCTCTGGGGCCAACGTCCTGACTTTC.